This T cell receptor (beta chain) was recovered during a study of CD8 T cells in Susac syndrome. Germline values: CDR1 SGHTA, CDR2 FQGNSA. J gave up 2 bases and V 5 bases, and 8 bases lay outside the gene matches. This CDR3 region has 16 residues. A quantity of about 0.5 to 1 ug RNA underwent reverse transcription using random hexamers. Amplification of the TCR beta CDR3 was carried out by immunoSEQ multiplex PCR, which spanned a total of 54 Vbeta and 13 Jbeta segments. TCRdb independently ran MiXCR on the immunoSEQ multiplex PCR reads; one entry per CDR3 protein. The repertoire holds 150,000 or so distinct CDR3 sequences, about 91% seen once, with around 0.079% in the top ten.

Material: CD4+ T cells from PBMCs. The chain links TRBV7-2 to TRBJ2-7, with 11 positions matching TRBD2. The sequence came from a human donor in good health. The CDR3 DNA follows: TGTGCCAGCAGCATCTGGACTAGCGGGCCCGCCTACGAGCAGTACTTC. Its translation is CASSIWTSGPAYEQYF.